The clone carrying this T cell receptor beta chain was counted ten times or more. These data belong to a study of T cells in Graves' hyperthyroidism and ophthalmopathy. V dropped 5 bases and J dropped 3; count of bases not matched to a gene: 10. Germline V gene sequence: CDR1 MDHEN, CDR2 SYDVKM. The CDR3 runs 16 residues. Amplified regions were TCR beta CDR3 sequences from RNA transcripts. HTBI primers were employed in a first-round RT-PCR of the TCR CDR3. One entry per CDR3 protein, called by TCRdb with MiXCR from the multiplex PCR reads. The repertoire holds under 400,000 distinct CDR3 sequences, with 15% to 18% as singletons.

Sequenced material: blood. The TCR was taken from a woman between 18 and 30 years old with Graves' hyperthyroidism that later progressed to Graves' ophthalmopathy. The rearrangement joins TRBV28 to TRBJ2-7; TRBD2 agrees at 10 bases. The CDR3, as DNA: TGTGCCAGCAGTCTCCCCCGGACTAGCGGCCTCTACGAGCAGTACTTC. The encoded protein is CASSLPRTSGLYEQYF.